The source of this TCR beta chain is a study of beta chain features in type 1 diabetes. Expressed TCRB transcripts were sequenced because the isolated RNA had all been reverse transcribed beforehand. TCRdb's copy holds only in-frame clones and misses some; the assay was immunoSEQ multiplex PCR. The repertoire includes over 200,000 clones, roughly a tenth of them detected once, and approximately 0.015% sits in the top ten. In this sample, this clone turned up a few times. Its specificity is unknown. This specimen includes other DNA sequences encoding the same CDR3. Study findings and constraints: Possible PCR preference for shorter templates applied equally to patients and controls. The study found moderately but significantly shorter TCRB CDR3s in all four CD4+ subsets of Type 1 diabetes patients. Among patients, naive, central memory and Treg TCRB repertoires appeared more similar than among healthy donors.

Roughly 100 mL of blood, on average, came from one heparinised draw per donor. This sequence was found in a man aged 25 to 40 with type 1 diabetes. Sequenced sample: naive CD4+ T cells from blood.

CDR3 in DNA: TGTGCCAGCAGCCTGCGCAGGGGCACAGATACGCAGTATTTT. It codes for CASSLRRGTDTQYF. The chain carries TRBV7-2 and TRBJ2-3; a weak D match, TRBD1 (5 bases). CDR3 length equals 14 residues. V lost 5 bases and J lost 1, with 10 bases in between. Looked up from germline, CDR1 is SGHTA and CDR2 is FQGNSA. The full variable domain, with the rest looked up from reference TRBV7-2 and TRBJ2-3, is GAGVSQSPSNKVTEKGKDVELRCDPISGHTALYWYRQSLGQGLEFLIYFQGNSAPDKSGLPSDRFSAERTGGSVSTLTIQRTQQEDSAVYLCASSLRRGTDTQYFGPGTRLTVL.